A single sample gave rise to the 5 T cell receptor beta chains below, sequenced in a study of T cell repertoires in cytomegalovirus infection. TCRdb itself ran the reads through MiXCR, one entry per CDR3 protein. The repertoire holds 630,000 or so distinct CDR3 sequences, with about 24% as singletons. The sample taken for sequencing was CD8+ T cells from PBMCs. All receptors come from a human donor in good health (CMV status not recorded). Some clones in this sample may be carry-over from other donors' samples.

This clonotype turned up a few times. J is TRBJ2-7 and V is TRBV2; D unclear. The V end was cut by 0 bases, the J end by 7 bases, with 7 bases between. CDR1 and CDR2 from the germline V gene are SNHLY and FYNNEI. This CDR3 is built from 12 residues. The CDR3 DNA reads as TGTGCCAGCAGTGAAGCCGGAAGAGAGCAGTACGTC. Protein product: CASSEAGREQYV.

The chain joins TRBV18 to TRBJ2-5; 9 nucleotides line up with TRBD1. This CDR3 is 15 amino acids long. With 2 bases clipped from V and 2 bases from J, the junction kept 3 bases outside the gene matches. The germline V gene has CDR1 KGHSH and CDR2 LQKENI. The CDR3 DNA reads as TGTGCCAGCTCACCAGTGGGACAGGGTCAAGAGACCCAGTACTTC. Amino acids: CASSPVGQGQETQYF.

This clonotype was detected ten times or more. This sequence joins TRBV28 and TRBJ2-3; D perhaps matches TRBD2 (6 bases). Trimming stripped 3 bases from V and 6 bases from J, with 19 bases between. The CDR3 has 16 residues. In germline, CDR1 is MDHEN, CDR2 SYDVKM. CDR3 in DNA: TGTGCCAGCAGTTTCTCGGACCGGGACTCCATCGATACGCAGTATTTT. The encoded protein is CASSFSDRDSIDTQYF.

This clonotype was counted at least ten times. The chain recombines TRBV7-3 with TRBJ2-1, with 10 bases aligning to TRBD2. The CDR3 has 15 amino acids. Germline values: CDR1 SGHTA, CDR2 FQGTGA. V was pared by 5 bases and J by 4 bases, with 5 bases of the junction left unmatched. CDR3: CASSLTSGTYNEQFF. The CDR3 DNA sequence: TGTGCCAGCAGCCTTACTAGCGGGACTTACAATGAGCAGTTCTTC.

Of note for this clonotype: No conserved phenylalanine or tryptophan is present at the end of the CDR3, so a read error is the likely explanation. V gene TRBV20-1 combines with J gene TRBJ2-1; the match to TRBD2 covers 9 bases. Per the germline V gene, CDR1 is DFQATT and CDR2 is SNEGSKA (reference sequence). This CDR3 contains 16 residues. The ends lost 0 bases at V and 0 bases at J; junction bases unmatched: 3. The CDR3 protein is CSARERGGSSYNEQFI. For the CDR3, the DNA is TGCAGTGCTAGAGAGCGGGGGGGGAGCTCCTACAATGAGCAGTTCATC.